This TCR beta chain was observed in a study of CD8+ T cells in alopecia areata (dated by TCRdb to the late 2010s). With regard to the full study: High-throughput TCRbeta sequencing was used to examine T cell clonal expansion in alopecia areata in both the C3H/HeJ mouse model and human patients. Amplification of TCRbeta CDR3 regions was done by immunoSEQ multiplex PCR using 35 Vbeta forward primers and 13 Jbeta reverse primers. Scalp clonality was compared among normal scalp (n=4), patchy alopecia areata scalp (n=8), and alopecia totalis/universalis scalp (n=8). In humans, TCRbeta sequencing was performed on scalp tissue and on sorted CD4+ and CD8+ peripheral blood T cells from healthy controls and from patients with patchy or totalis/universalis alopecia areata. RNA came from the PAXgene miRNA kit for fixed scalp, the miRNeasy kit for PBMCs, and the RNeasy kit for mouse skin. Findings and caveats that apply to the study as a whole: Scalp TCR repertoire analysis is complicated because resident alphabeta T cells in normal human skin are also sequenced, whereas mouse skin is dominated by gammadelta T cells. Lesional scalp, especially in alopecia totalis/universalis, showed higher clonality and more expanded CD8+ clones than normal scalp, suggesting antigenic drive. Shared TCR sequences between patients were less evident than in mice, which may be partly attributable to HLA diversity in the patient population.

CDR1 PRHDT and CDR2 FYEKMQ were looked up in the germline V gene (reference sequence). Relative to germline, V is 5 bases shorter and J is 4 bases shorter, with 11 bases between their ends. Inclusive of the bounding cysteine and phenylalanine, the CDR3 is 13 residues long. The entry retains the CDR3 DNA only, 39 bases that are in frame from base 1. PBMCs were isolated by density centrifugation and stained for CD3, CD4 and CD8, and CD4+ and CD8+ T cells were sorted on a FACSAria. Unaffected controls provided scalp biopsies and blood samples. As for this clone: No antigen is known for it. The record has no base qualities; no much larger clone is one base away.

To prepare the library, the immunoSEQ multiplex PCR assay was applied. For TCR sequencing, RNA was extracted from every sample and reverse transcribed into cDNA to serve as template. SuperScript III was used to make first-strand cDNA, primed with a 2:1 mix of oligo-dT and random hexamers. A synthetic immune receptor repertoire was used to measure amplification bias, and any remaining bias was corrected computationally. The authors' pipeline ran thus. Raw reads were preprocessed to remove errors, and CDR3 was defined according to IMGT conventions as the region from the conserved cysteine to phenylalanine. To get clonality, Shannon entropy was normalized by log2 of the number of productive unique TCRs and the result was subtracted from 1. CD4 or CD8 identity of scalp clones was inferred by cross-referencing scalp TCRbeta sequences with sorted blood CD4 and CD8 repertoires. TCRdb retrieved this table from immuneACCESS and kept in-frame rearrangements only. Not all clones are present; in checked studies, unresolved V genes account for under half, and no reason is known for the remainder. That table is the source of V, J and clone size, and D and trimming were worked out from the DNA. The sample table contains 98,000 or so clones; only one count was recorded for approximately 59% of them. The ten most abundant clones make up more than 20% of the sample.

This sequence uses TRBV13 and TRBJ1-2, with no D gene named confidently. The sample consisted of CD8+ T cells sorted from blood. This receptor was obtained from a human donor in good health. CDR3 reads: CASSTDGGYGYTF. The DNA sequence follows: TGTGCCAGCAGCACAGACGGAGGCTATGGCTACACCTTC.